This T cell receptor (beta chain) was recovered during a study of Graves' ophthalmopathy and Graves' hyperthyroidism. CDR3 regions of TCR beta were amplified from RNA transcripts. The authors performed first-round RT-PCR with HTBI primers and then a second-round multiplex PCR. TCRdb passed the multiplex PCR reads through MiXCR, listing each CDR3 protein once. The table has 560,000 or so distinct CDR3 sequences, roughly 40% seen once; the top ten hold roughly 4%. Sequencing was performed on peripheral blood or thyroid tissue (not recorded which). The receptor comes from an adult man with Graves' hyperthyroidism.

The CDR3 sequence: CASSVAAGTGVYGYTF. CDR3 nucleotide sequence: TGTGCCAGCAGCGTAGCGGCAGGGACAGGAGTTTATGGCTACACCTTC. The chain uses TRBV9 and TRBJ1-2; 8 bases match TRBD1. V gave up 0 bases and J gave up 5 bases; unmatched junction bases: 9. Germline values: CDR1 SGDLS, CDR2 YYNGEE. The CDR3 contains 16 residues.